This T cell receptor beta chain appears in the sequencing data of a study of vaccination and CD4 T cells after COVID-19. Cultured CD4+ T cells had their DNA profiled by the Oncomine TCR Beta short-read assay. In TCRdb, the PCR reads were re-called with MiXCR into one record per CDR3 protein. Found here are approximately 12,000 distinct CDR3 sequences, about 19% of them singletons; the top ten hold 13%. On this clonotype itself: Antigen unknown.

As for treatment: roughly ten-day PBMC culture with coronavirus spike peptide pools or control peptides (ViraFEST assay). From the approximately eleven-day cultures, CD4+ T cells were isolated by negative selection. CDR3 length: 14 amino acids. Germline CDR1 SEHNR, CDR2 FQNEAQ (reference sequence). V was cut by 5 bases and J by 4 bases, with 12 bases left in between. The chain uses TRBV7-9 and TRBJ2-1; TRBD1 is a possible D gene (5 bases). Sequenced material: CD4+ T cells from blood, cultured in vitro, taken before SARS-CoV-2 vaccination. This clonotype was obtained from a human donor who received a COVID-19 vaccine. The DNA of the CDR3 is TGTGCCAGCAGCCTAACAAACAGGTACAATGAGCAGTTCTTC. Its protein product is CASSLTNRYNEQFF.